This T cell receptor (beta chain) is from a study of siplizumab effects on memory and regulatory T cells (dated by TCRdb to about 2019). Context from the whole study: The effect of the anti-CD2 antibody siplizumab on alloreactive T-cell subsets was examined in allogeneic mixed lymphocyte reactions constructed from human PBMCs. The research as a whole found: Roughly 80-95% of proliferating CD4+ or CD8+ clones could not be assigned a naive or memory phenotype. Unstimulated naive T cells appeared to be more diverse than memory T cells, and naive cells seemed to make a substantial contribution to the alloresponse. Among mappable alloreactive CD4+ clones, the Treg-derived fraction averaged around 63% with siplizumab versus roughly 30% in control reactions. The suppressive function of proliferating Tregs from siplizumab cultures was not functionally confirmed. Because sequences below about 10^-5 frequency were poorly captured, only a minor fraction of alloreactive clones could be mapped to unstimulated subsets. Siplizumab significantly lowered the cumulative frequency of alloreactive sequences that could be traced to unstimulated CD4+ memory T cells.

Library creation used the immunoSEQ multiplex PCR assay. Each sample had some 96,000 TCR templates assayed by the deep sequencing platform. Genomic DNA extracted from sorted T cells was the material used for TCRbeta CDR3 sequencing. The study's own analysis went as follows. The R programming language was used for clonal analysis of TCRbeta CDR3 data. Alloreactive CD4+ and CD8+ clones were identified by comparing unstimulated samples to CFSE-low samples taken after the reaction. Regulatory or non-regulatory origin of alloreactive CD4+ clones was assigned by matching sequences to the sorted unstimulated Treg and non-Treg repertoires. TCRdb carries this immuneACCESS record with in-frame sequences only. Its versions omit some clonotypes, under half of them owing to an unresolved V gene in the studies checked, with the rest unexplained. V, J and clone size are those of that table, while D and trimming were read from the DNA. The sample table holds around 68,000 clones, of which about 90% were seen once. The top ten hold approximately 1.7% of the sample.

This clone was seen only once. Its antigen is currently not known. No much larger clonotype is one base removed from it; base qualities were not supplied. TCRbeta CDR3 sequencing was performed on sorted unstimulated T cells and on proliferating T cells recovered from mixed lymphocyte reactions. Fresh whole blood from 9 to 10 HLA-typed healthy donors served as the source for isolating PBMCs. To map where alloreactive clones came from, CD4+ regulatory T cells in the unstimulated state were FACS-sorted. Counted from cysteine to phenylalanine, this CDR3 has 16 amino acids. Just CDR3 DNA is preserved here, 48 bases in frame from base 1. The CDR1 and CDR2 encoded by the germline V gene are LGHNA and YNFKEQ. V sheds 6 bases and J sheds 0 bases, leaving 14 bases between their ends.

The clonotype comes from a human donor in good health. The chain joins TRBV4-2 to TRBJ1-4, and perhaps TRBD1 as D gene, on 6 matching bases. Sequences were obtained from Tregs sorted from blood. CDR3 region: CASRSTRGTTNEKLFF. The DNA sequence is as follows: TGTGCCAGCAGATCAACCAGGGGCACAACTAATGAAAAACTGTTTTTT.